The present T cell receptor beta chain was sequenced within a study of siplizumab effects on memory and regulatory T cells. Study-wide results and caveats: Siplizumab caused a significant drop in alloreactive sequences traceable to unstimulated CD4+ memory cells. Major contributors to the alloresponse seemed to be naive T cells, which also appeared more diverse than memory cells. Whether the proliferating Tregs (from siplizumab cultures) were suppressive was not confirmed.

In germline, CDR1 is KGHSH, CDR2 LQKENI. With 3 bases removed from V and 8 bases from J, the gap between germline ends came to 10 bases. CDR3 size: 12 residues. Sequencing of each sample assayed around 9.9 x 10^4 TCR templates. TCRdb's copy holds only in-frame clones and misses some; the assay was immunoSEQ multiplex PCR. This table has 110,000 or so clones, under 95% appearing once. This clone has only one observation. The antigen remains unidentified. Sequencing was performed on Tregs sorted from blood. The V call is TRBV18, the J call TRBJ1-1, with unresolved D. The clonotype originates from a human donor in good health. CDR3 sequence reads: CASSPLGLEAFF. The CDR3 region has the DNA TGTGCCAGCTCACCTTTGGGATTAGAAGCTTTCTTT.